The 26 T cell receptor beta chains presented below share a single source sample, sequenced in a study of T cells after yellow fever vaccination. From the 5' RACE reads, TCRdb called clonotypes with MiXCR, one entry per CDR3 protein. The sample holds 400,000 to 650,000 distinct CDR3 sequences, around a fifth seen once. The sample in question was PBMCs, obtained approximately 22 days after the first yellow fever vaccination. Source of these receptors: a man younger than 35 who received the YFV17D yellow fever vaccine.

The CDR3 is CSAVGQLNTEAFF. The CDR3 DNA reads as TGCAGTGCAGTGGGACAGCTGAACACTGAAGCTTTCTTT. The V and J genes are TRBV20-1 and TRBJ1-1, with 7 positions matching TRBD1. V gave up 6 bases and J gave up 0 bases; unmatched junction bases: 4. The CDR3 length is 13 residues. Germline CDR1 and CDR2: DFQATT and SNEGSKA (reference sequence).

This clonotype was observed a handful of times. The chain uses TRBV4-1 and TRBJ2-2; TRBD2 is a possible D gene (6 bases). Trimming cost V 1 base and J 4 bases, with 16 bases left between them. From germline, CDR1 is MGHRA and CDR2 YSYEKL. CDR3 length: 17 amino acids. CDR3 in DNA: TGCGCCAGCAGCCAAGGACTCGGGGGAGATGGCACCGGGGAGCTGTTTTTT. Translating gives CASSQGLGGDGTGELFF.

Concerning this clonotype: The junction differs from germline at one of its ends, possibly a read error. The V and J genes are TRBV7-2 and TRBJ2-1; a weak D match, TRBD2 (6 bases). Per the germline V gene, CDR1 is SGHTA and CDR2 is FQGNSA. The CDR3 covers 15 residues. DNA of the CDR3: TGTTCCAGCAGCCGGGACTTCTCGCCTTACAATGAGCAGTTCTTC. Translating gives CSSSRDFSPYNEQFF.

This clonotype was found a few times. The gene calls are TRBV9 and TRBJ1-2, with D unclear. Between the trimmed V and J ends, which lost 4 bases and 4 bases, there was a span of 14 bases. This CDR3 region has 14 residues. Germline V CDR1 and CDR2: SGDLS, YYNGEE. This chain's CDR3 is CASSPSGSPYGYTF. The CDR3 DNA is TGTGCCAGCAGCCCGTCCGGATCGCCCTATGGCTACACCTTC.

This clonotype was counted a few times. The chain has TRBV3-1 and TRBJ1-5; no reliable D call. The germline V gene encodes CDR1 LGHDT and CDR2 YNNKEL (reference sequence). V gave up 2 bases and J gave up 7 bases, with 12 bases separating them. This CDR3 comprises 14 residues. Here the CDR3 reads CASSQFSVGQPQHF. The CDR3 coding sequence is TGTGCCAGCAGCCAATTCTCTGTGGGGCAGCCCCAGCATTTT. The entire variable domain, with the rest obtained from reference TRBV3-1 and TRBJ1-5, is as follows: DTAVSQTPKYLVTQMGNDKSIKCEQNLGHDTMYWYKQDSKKFLKIMFSYNNKELIINETVPNRFSPKSPDKAHLNLHINSLELGDSAVYFCASSQFSVGQPQHFGDGTRLSIL.

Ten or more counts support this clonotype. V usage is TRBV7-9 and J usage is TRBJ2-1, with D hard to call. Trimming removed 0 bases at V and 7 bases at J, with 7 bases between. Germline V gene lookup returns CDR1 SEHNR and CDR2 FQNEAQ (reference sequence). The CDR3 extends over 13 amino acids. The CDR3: CASSLAVGNEQFF. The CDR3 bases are TGTGCCAGCAGCTTAGCGGTTGGTAATGAGCAGTTCTTC.

CDR3: CASSLEGRAVGRQFF. The CDR3, as DNA: TGCGCCAGCAGCTTGGAGGGCAGGGCCGTGGGACGGCAGTTCTTC. This chain connects TRBV5-1 to TRBJ2-1, with D tentatively TRBD1 or TRBD2 (5 bases each). The V and J ends lost 0 bases and 12 bases respectively, with 19 bases between them. There are 15 residues in the CDR3. Germline-derived CDR1 and CDR2 are SGHRS and YFSETQ.

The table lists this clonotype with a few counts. CDR3 sequence reads: CASSYTSSNEQFF. CDR3 nucleotides: TGCGCCAGCAGCTATACCAGTTCCAATGAGCAGTTCTTC. The chain is built from TRBV5-1 and TRBJ2-1; no definite D call. CDR1 and CDR2 from the germline V gene are SGHRS and YFSETQ. Trimming took 3 bases from V and 6 from J, leaving 10 bases between them. The length of the CDR3 is 13 residues.

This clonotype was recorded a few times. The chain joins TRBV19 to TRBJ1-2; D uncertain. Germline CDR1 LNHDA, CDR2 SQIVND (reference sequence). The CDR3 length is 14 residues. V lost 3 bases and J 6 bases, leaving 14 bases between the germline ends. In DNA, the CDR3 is TGTGCCAGTAGTATCGTAAGGGATATCGATGGCTACACCTTC. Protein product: CASSIVRDIDGYTF. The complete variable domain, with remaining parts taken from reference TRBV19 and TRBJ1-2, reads DGGITQSPKYLFRKEGQNVTLSCEQNLNHDAMYWYRQDPGQGLRLIYYSQIVNDFQKGDIAEGYSVSREKKESFPLTVTSAQKNPTAFYLCASSIVRDIDGYTFGSGTRLTVV.

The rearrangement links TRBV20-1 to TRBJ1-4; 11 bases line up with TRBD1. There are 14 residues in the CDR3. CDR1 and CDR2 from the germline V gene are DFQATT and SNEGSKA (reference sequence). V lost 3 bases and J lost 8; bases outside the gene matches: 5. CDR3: CSARGTGGKEKLFF. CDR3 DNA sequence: TGCAGTGCTAGGGGGACAGGGGGGAAGGAAAAACTGTTTTTT.

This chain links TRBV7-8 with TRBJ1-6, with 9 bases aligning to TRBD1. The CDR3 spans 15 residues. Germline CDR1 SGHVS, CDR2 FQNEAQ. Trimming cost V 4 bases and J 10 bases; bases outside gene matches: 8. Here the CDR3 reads CASSSRDREGSPLHF. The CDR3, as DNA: TGTGCCAGCAGCTCCCGGGACAGGGAAGGGTCACCCCTCCACTTT. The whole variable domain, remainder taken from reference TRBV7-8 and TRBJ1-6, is GAGVSQSPRYKVAKRGQDVALRCDPISGHVSLFWYQQALGQGPEFLTYFQNEAQLDKSGLPSDRFFAERPEGSVSTLKIQRTQQEDSAVYLCASSSRDREGSPLHFGNGTRLTVT.

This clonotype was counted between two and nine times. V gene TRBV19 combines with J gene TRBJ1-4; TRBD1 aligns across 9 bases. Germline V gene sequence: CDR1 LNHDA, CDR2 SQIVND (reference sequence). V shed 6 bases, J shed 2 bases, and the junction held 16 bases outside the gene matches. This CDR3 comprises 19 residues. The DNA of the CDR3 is TGTGCCAGTAGCCTCTTACCGGGACAGGGACGGTGGACTAATGAAAAACTGTTTTTT. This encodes CASSLLPGQGRWTNEKLFF.

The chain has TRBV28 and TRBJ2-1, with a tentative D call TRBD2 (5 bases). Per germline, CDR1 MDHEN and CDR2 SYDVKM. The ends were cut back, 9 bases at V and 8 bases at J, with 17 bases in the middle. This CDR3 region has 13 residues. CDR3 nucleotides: TGTGCCAGGAGCCCCGGACTCGTCTATGAGCAGTTCTTC. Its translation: CARSPGLVYEQFF.

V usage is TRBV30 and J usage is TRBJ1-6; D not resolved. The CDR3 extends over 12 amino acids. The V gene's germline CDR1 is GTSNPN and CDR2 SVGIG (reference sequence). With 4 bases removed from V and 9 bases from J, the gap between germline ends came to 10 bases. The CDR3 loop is CAWTGLGSPLHF. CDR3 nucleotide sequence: TGTGCCTGGACGGGGTTGGGTTCACCCCTCCACTTT. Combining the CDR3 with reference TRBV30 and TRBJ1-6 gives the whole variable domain SQTIHQWPATLVQPVGSPLSLECTVEGTSNPNLYWYRQAAGRGLQLLFYSVGIGQISSEVPQNLSASRPQDRQFILSSKKLLLSDSGFYLCAWTGLGSPLHFGNGTRLTVT.

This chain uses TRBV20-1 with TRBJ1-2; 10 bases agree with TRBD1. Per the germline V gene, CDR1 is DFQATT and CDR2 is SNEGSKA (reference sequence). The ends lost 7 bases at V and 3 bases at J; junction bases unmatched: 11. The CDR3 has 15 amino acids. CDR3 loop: CSVPKGQGFDYGYTF. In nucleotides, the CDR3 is TGCAGTGTACCCAAGGGACAGGGGTTTGACTATGGCTACACCTTC.

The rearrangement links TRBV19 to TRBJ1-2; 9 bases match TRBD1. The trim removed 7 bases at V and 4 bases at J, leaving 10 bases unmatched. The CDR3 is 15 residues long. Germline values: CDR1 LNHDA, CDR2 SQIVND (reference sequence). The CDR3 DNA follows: TGTGCCAGTACCGAACCGGGACAGGGAACCTATGGCTACACCTTC. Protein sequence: CASTEPGQGTYGYTF.

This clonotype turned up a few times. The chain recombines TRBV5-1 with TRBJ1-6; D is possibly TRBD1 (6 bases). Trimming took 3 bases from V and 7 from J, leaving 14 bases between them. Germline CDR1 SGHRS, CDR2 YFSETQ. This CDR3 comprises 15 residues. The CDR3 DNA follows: TGCGCCAGCAGCTGGGGGGCAGGGGTCAATTCACCCCTCCACTTT. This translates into CASSWGAGVNSPLHF.

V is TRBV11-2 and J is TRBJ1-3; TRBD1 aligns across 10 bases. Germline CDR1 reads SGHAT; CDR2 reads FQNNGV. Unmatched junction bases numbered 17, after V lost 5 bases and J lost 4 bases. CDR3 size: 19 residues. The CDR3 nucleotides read TGTGCCAGCAGCCCCCGGGACAGGGGCTTCTATTTGCACGGAAACACCATATATTTT. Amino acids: CASSPRDRGFYLHGNTIYF.

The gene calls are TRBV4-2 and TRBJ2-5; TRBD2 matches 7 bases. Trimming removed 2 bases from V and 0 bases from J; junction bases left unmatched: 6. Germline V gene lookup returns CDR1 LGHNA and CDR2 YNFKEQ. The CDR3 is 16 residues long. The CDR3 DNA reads TGTGCCAGCAGCCAAAGGGATGGGGGGGACCAAGAGACCCAGTACTTC. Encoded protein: CASSQRDGGDQETQYF.

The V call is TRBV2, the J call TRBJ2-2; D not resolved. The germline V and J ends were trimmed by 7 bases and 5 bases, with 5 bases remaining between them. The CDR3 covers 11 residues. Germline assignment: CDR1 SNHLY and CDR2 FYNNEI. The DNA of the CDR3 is TGTGCCAGCAAGTTTACCGGGGAGCTGTTTTTT. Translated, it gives CASKFTGELFF.

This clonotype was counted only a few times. The CDR3 is CASSSEGGLWNEQFF. The CDR3 bases are TGTGCCAGCAGCTCGGAAGGGGGCTTATGGAATGAGCAGTTCTTC. The chain recombines TRBV7-9 with TRBJ2-1, with 7 bases matching TRBD1. The junction had 10 bases not matched to a gene; V was cut back by 4 bases and J by 7 bases. The CDR3 is 15 amino acids. CDR1 and CDR2 (germline): SEHNR, FQNEAQ (reference sequence).

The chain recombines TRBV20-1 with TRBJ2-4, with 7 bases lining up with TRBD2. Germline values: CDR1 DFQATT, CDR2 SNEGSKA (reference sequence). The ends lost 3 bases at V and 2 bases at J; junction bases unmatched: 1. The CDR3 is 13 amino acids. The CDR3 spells CSASGGTKNIQYF. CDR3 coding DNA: TGCAGTGCTAGCGGGGGGACCAAAAACATTCAGTACTTC.

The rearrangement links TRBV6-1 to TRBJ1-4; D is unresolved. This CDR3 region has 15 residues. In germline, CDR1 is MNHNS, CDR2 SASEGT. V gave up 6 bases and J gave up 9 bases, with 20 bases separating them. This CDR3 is CASSQSLDGAKKLFF. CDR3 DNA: TGTGCCAGCAGCCAATCTTTGGACGGAGCGAAAAAACTGTTTTTT.

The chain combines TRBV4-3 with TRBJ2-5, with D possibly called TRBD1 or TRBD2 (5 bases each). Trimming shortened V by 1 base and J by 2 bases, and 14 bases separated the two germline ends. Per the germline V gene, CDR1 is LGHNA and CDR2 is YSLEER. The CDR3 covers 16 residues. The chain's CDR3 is CASSQAFGTGQETQYF. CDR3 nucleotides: TGCGCCAGCAGCCAAGCATTCGGGACGGGACAAGAGACCCAGTACTTC.

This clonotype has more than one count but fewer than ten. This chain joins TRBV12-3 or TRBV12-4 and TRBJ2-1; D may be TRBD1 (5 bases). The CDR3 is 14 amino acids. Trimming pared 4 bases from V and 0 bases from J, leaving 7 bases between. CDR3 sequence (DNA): TGTGCCAGCAGTTGGGGCGTCTCCTACAATGAGCAGTTCTTC. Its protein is CASSWGVSYNEQFF.

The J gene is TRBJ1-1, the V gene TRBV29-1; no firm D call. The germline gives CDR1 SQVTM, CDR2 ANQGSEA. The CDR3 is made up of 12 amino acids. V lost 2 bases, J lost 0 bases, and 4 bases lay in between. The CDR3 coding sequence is TGCAGCGTTGAACCCATGAACACTGAAGCTTTCTTT. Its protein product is CSVEPMNTEAFF.